Sequencing of this T cell receptor beta chain was carried out in a study of blood T cell repertoires in COVID-19. Turning to the study itself: From T cells, B-cell-depleted T cells, or PBMCs came the material, which was cDNA or gDNA.

Measured with immunoSEQ multiplex PCR; TCRdb has only the in-frame clones, and not every one. The sample yields some 110,000 clones, around 86% seen once. Germline V CDR1 and CDR2: KGHSH, LQKENI. V shed 5 bases, J shed 3 bases, and the junction held 4 bases outside the gene matches. There are 14 residues in the CDR3. The sample was peripheral blood. J is TRBJ2-1 and V is TRBV18; 7 nucleotides align to TRBD2. The sequence derives from a human donor in a cohort sampled during active COVID-19. The CDR3 protein is CASSGRERYNEQFF. The CDR3 nucleotides read TGTGCCAGCTCAGGGCGGGAGCGCTACAATGAGCAGTTCTTC.